This TCR beta chain stems from a study of shared clonotypes between healthy human individuals (dated by TCRdb to about 2020). For context, the study as a whole: The cohort included three men and a couple of women between 18 and 49 years of age. For each donor, three plates each were used for CD4 naive and CD4 memory, two plates were used for CD8 naive, and one plate was used for CD8 memory. To estimate repertoire size and how much clonotype sharing occurs between individuals, the study deeply sequenced the blood TCR repertoires of about five healthy adults. Different laboratories and diverse techniques were used to prepare libraries and sequence TCR repertoires, to increase sequencing depth and limit assay-specific biases. Leukapheresis yielded between about 0.94 and 8.9 billion PBMCs per donor.

The full study reports these points: The small number of donors limited the genetic and exposure-history diversity represented. About 5% of naive CD4, around 3.6% of naive CD8, around 2.3% of memory CD4, and roughly 0.4% of memory CD8 clonotypes were shared across a few donors. Incomplete sequencing was indicated by rarefaction of sorted-subset datasets, despite the large sequencing depth. Sampling was limited to blood, and TCR repertoires in tissue likely differ from TCR repertoires in blood. Naive subsets generally had larger estimated clonotype richness than memory subsets. Based on pairwise subsampling, the degree of clonotype sharing among donors was expected to be affected by sequencing depth. Clonotypes shared by all four sorted-subset donors showed higher generation probabilities than non-shared clonotypes.

This clone was recorded many times. What antigen it recognizes has not been identified. There are no base qualities to consult, and no much larger clone falls within one base. Using the deep immunoSEQ assay, multiplex PCR amplified TCR CDR3 regions from genomic DNA. Extracted genomic DNA from each cell subset was spread evenly across all wells of several immunoSEQ 96-well plates, with each plate serving as a replicate. For sorted subsets, around 200 ng genomic DNA, equal to tens of thousands of T cell genomes, was loaded into each replicate PCR. The purified libraries were quantified using a Qubit 3.0 fluorometer, sized with a Bioanalyzer 2100, and then quantified again using the KAPA Library Quantification kit. Every immunoSEQ 96-well plate was sequenced on a separate single-read 150-cycle Illumina NextSeq 550 flow cell. On the study's bioinformatics: Because the immunoSEQ output held only junctional sequences and lacked quality scores, the filtering could not match the filtering applied to full-length reads. To assign V/J genes and CDR3, sequences were annotated using PyIR, a Python wrapper for IgBLAST v1.9, with IMGT germline references. Reads were filtered out if the reads had weak V/J assignments (E-value above 1e-6), no CDR3, stop codons, out-of-frame junctions, or ambiguous translated residues. V3J clonotypes were defined as sequences sharing the same inferred V gene, J gene, and CDR3 amino acid sequence. The percentage overlap between two repertoires was calculated by dividing the number of shared unique clonotypes by the size of the smaller repertoire. Repertoire richness was assessed with RTK rarefaction, the Chao1 estimator, and Recon v2.1 estimates of unobserved clonotypes. For all TCRbeta clonotypes obtained by the gDNA method from four donors, generation probabilities were computed with OLGA. What TCRdb holds here is the immuneACCESS table cut down to in-frame rearrangements. Part of the clones is not present; checked against another copy, under half of the missing clones reflect an unresolved V gene, and the others are unexplained. V and J calls and clone size follow that table, whereas D and trimming were derived from the DNA. Here the sample has around 200,000 clones; 65% to 70% occur a single time. The top ten clonotypes cover around 9.3% of the sample.

V loses 4 bases at its end and J loses 0 bases; junction bases beyond the gene matches: 7. From a lookup of the germline V gene, CDR1 and CDR2 are SQVTM and ANQGSEA. The CDR3, cysteine through phenylalanine, is 15 amino acids long. The CDR3 DNA has 45 bases and is translated from base 1. Healthy HIV-negative adults with no recently reported acute infections or vaccinations were included as donors. Every donor was a Caucasian adult residing in Nashville, Tennessee, USA. CD4+ T cells were enriched through magnetic negative selection, after which naive cells were positively selected on CD45RA and the remaining negative fraction served as the memory subset. After blood collection by leukapheresis, PBMCs were isolated using Ficoll-Histopaque density gradient centrifugation and then cryopreserved in the vapor phase of liquid nitrogen. Purity and quantity of every magnetically sorted T cell population were checked by analytical flow cytometry. From each sorted fraction, genomic DNA was isolated and quantified by UV absorbance on a Nanodrop 2000c.

Sequencing used memory CD4+ T cells sorted from blood. The cell subset or site label corresponds to: CD45RA-negative fraction. This TCR was recovered from a man aged 25 to 40 in good health. The rearranged chain carries TRBV29-1 and TRBJ2-3, with 7 bases matching TRBD2. In nucleotides, the sequence is TGCAGCGTTGTATCTAGCGGATCTAGCACAGATACGCAGTATTTT. The encoded protein is CSVVSSGSSTDTQYF.